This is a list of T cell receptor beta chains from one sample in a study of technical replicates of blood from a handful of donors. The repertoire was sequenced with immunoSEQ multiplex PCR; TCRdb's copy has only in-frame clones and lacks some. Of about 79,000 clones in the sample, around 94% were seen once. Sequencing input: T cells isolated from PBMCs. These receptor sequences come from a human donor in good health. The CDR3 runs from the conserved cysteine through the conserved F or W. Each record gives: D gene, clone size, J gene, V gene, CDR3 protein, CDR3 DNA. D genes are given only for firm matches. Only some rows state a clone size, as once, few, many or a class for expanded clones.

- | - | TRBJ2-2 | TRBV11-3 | CASSLDRGISNTGELFF | TGTGCCAGCAGCTTAGATCGGGGGATTTCGAACACCGGGGAGCTGTTTTTT
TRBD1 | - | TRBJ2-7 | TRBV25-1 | CASREGTGSYEQYF | TGTGCCAGCCGGGAAGGGACAGGGTCCTACGAGCAGTACTTC
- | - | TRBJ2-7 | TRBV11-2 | CASSSAMASRAHEQYF | TGTGCCAGCAGCTCAGCCATGGCTAGCAGAGCTCACGAGCAGTACTTC
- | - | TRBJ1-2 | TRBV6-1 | CASSEATENYGYTF | TGTGCCAGCAGTGAAGCGACAGAGAACTATGGCTACACCTTC
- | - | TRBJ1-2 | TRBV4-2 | CASSQDRGAAGYTF | TGTGCCAGCAGCCAAGATCGGGGGGCAGCGGGCTACACCTTC
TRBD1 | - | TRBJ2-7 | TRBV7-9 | CASSYAGTESYEQYF | TGTGCCAGCAGCTACGCCGGGACAGAGAGCTACGAGCAGTACTTC
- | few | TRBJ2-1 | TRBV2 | CASSEGTPYNEQFF | TGTGCCAGCAGTGAGGGGACACCGTACAATGAGCAGTTCTTC
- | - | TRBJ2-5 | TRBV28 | CASSLEEAGAQETQYF | TGTGCCAGCAGTTTGGAAGAGGCAGGGGCCCAAGAGACCCAGTACTTC
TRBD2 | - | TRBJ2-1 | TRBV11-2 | CASSFLSGRYNEQFF | TGTGCCAGCAGCTTCCTTAGCGGGAGGTACAATGAGCAGTTCTTC
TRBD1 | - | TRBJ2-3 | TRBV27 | CASSSGTVNTDTQYF | TGTGCCAGCAGCTCCGGGACAGTTAACACAGATACGCAGTATTTT
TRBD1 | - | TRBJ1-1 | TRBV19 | CASIDQGGDTEAFF | TGTGCCAGCATAGATCAGGGGGGTGACACTGAAGCTTTCTTT
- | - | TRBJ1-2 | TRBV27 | CASSPYAGSNYGYTF | TGTGCCAGCAGTCCCTACGCCGGGAGTAACTATGGCTACACCTTC
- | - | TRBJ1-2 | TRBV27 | CASWGEDGYTF | TGTGCCAGCTGGGGGGAGGATGGCTACACCTTC
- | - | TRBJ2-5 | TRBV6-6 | CASSYPGTAVRETQYF | TGTGCCAGCAGTTACCCAGGGACTGCGGTCCGGGAGACCCAGTACTTC
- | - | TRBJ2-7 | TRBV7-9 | CASSYRDYEQYF | TGTGCCAGCAGCTACCGGGACTACGAGCAGTACTTC